This entry concerns a single TCR beta chain. Data came from immunoSEQ multiplex PCR; TCRdb stores just in-frame clones and leaves some out. The sample yields some 30,000 clones, about 92% seen once. This entry is derived from a study of technical replicates of blood from a few donors. CDR3 size: 13 residues. The source of this sequence is a human donor in good health. Some clones in this sample may be carry-over from other donors' samples. The rearrangement joins TRBV21-1 to TRBJ1-2; TRBD1, the table's D call, was not compared with the DNA. TRBV21-1 is listed as a pseudogene. The sample comprised PBMCs. This CDR3 reads CASSIIQGYGYTF. CDR3 DNA: TGTGCCAGCAGCATCATCCAGGGATATGGCTACACCTTC.